These 21 T cell receptor beta chains originate from one sample sequenced in a study of molecular identifiers for immune sequencing clone quantification. TCRdb reanalysed the PCR reads using MiXCR and keeps one entry per CDR3 protein. Of over 85,000 distinct CDR3 sequences in the sample, around 37% are singletons; the top ten hold around a tenth. Sample: naive CD8+ T cells from blood, with Jurkat cell RNA spiked in. The subset is: FACS-sorted CD8+CD4-CCR7+CD45RA+ naive T cells. The receptors were sampled from a human donor in good health. Some libraries in this study had Jurkat cell RNA spiked in.

Worth noting for this clonotype: Sequence at one end of the junction differs from germline and may be a read error. V usage is TRBV28 and J usage is TRBJ2-4; 14 bases line up with TRBD2. The CDR3 consists of 18 residues. Germline CDR1 and CDR2: MDHEN and SYDVKM. CDR3: CASRERKGLAGVSNVQYF. CDR3 bases: TGTGCCAGCAGGGAACGCAAGGGACTAGCGGGAGTCTCAAACGTTCAGTACTTC. The full variable domain, in which reference TRBV28 and TRBJ2-4 provide the parts outside the CDR3, is DVKVTQSSRYLVKRTGEKVFLECVQDMDHENMFWYRQDPGLGLRLIYFSYDVKMKEKGDIPEGYSVSREKKERFSLILESASTNQTSMYLCASRERKGLAGVSNVQYFGAGTRLSVL.

This clonotype appeared many times. The chain uses TRBV7-8 and TRBJ1-4; no clear D gene. Germline V gene sequence: CDR1 SGHVS, CDR2 FQNEAQ. V lost 1 base to trimming and J lost 0 bases, with 6 bases between them. The CDR3 totals 15 residues. DNA for the CDR3: TGTGCCAGCAGCTTAGGGGTTTCAACTAATGAAAAACTGTTTTTT. It is translated as CASSLGVSTNEKLFF.

On this clonotype: A much bigger clone sits one base away, suggesting this may be a read error. The gene calls are TRBV28 and TRBJ2-5, with a possible D match to TRBD2 (5 bases). V was shortened by 3 bases and J by 5 bases, with 16 bases between the two germline ends. Germline V lookup: CDR1 MDHEN, CDR2 SYDVKM. The CDR3 covers 15 residues. CDR3 sequence reads: CASSLALAVFETQYF. The CDR3, as DNA: TGTGCCAGCAGTTTGGCCCTAGCAGTTTTCGAGACCCAGTACTTC.

There are many counts of this clonotype. The rearrangement uses TRBV5-1 and TRBJ2-7; 7 positions match TRBD1. The CDR3 has 14 amino acids. Trimming at V came to 5 bases and at J to 2 bases, leaving 7 bases not matched to a gene. Germline V gives CDR1 SGHRS, CDR2 YFSETQ. As DNA, the CDR3 is TGCGCCAGCAGTCGACAGGGAGCGGCCTACGAGCAGTACTTC. Residues: CASSRQGAAYEQYF. Full variable domain (rest looked up from reference TRBV5-1 and TRBJ2-7): KAGVTQTPRYLIKTRGQQVTLSCSPISGHRSVSWYQQTPGQGLQFLFEYFSETQRNKGNFPGRFSGRQFSNSRSEMNVSTLELGDSALYLCASSRQGAAYEQYFGPGTRLTVT.

Note on this clonotype: One end of the junction does not line up with germline, which may come from a read error. The chain joins TRBV7-9 to TRBJ1-1, with D unresolved. This CDR3 is 11 amino acids long. Per the germline V gene, CDR1 is SEHNR and CDR2 is FQNEAQ (reference sequence). This CDR3 is CASSLAPAPGF. In DNA form, the CDR3 reads TGTGCCAGCAGCTTAGCGCCCGCTCCGGGCTTT.

The chain employs TRBV7-8 and TRBJ2-7; D uncertain. CDR3 size: 12 residues. With 5 bases removed from V and 5 bases from J, the gap between germline ends came to 10 bases. Germline V CDR1 and CDR2: SGHVS, FQNEAQ. Here the CDR3 DNA reads TGTGCCAGCAGCCCGAGCCTGGACGAGCAGTACTTC. Translating it yields CASSPSLDEQYF.

Worth noting for this clonotype: Just one base apart from a much larger clone, this may be a read error. The chain uses TRBV2 and TRBJ2-5; TRBD2 aligns across 7 bases. This CDR3 has 13 residues. V shed 8 bases, J shed 9 bases, and the junction held 12 bases outside the gene matches. Germline V lookup: CDR1 SNHLY, CDR2 FYNNEI. DNA of the CDR3: TGTGCCAGCTCCCCTGGGGGGGTGGAGCCCCAGTACTTC. It is translated as CASSPGGVEPQYF.

This clonotype was observed a single time. This sequence may be a read error, since a much larger clone differs from it by one base. J is TRBJ2-1 and V is TRBV4-1; TRBD1 or TRBD2 may be the D gene (6 bases each). Germline V CDR1 and CDR2: MGHRA, YSYEKL. CDR3 size: 15 residues. CDR3 region: CASSQDRGAWNEQLF. DNA of the CDR3: TGCGCCAGCAGCCAAGATAGGGGGGCGTGGAATGAGCAGCTCTTC.

With respect to this clonotype: The conserved phenylalanine or tryptophan is not found at the CDR3 terminus, so this likely reflects a read error. The rearrangement joins TRBV7-9 to TRBJ2-2, with no clear D. In germline, CDR1 is SEHNR, CDR2 FQNEAQ (reference sequence). V gave up 4 bases and J gave up 2 bases, with 2 bases separating them. The CDR3 is made up of 12 amino acids. CDR3 in DNA: TGTGCCAGCAGCTATAACACCGGGGAGCTGTTTTAT. It is translated as CASSYNTGELFY.

The gene calls are TRBV28 and TRBJ2-1, with D perhaps TRBD2 (6 bases). Trimming removed 5 bases at V and 9 bases at J, with 17 bases between. Germline CDR1 reads MDHEN; CDR2 reads SYDVKM. The CDR3 length is 14 residues. The CDR3 nucleotides read TGTGCCAGCAGTGCCGCGGGGACCGACACTGAGCAGTTCTTC. Translating it yields CASSAAGTDTEQFF.

In regard to this clonotype: A read error may produce the germline difference seen at one junction end. V is TRBV24-1 and J is TRBJ2-3; D is ambiguous. The germline CDR1 and CDR2 sequences are KGHDR and SFDVKD. The CDR3 has 14 residues. CDR3 sequence reads: CASSDSDWADTQYF. DNA for the CDR3: TGTGCCTCCAGTGATTCTGACTGGGCAGATACGCAGTATTTT.

This clonotype was detected a few times. This chain links TRBV6-6 with TRBJ2-3, with a tentative D call TRBD1 (6 bases). The CDR3 contains 19 residues. The germline V gene encodes CDR1 MNHNY and CDR2 SVGAGI (reference sequence). V was cut by 6 bases and J by 1 base, with 26 bases left in between. CDR3: CASSTHPLARPGGTDTQYF. In DNA form, the CDR3 reads TGTGCCAGCAGCACCCATCCACTTGCTCGCCCAGGGGGCACAGATACGCAGTATTTT.

The V call is TRBV7-2, the J call TRBJ2-7; D is unclear. Trimming left V 1 base short and J 4 bases short, with 14 bases between. CDR1 is SGHTA, CDR2 FQGNSA, per germline. The CDR3 runs to 15 residues. The CDR3 DNA reads as TGTGCCAGCAGCTTAGAACCAGCCCTACTGTACGAGCAGTACTTC. Its translation is CASSLEPALLYEQYF.

Many counts were recorded for this clonotype. This chain links TRBV7-3 with TRBJ2-1; D is undetermined. CDR3 length: 16 residues. Germline CDR1 SGHTA, CDR2 FQGTGA. Trimming took off 2 bases at V and 4 bases at J, with 15 bases between the two ends. CDR3 loop: CASSLYPEMGYNEQFF. CDR3 DNA sequence: TGTGCCAGCAGCTTATACCCAGAAATGGGGTACAATGAGCAGTTCTTC. Combining the CDR3 with reference TRBV7-3 and TRBJ2-1 gives the whole variable domain GAGVSQTPSNKVTEKGKYVELRCDPISGHTALYWYRQSLGQGPEFLIYFQGTGAADDSGLPNDRFFAVRPEGSVSTLKIQRTERGDSAVYLCASSLYPEMGYNEQFFGPGTRLTVL.

This clonotype was detected ten times or more. The chain links TRBV7-2 to TRBJ2-3; TRBD2 is a possible D gene (6 bases). Germline values: CDR1 SGHTA, CDR2 FQGNSA. The CDR3 sequence is 15 residues long. V was clipped by 3 bases and J by 3 bases, with 13 bases between them. CDR3 sequence (DNA): TGTGCCAGCAGCTTTTTGCGGGGTAGGACAGATACGCAGTATTTT. Residues: CASSFLRGRTDTQYF.

The V gene is TRBV15, the J gene TRBJ1-5; maybe TRBD1 (5 bases). The CDR3 length is 14 residues. Germline V CDR1 and CDR2: LNHNV, YYDKDF (reference sequence). Trimming pared 3 bases from V and 6 bases from J, leaving 12 bases between. The CDR3: CATSSLRDRQPQHF. The CDR3 DNA reads TGTGCCACCAGCAGCCTCCGGGACCGTCAGCCCCAGCATTTT.

This clonotype was detected ten times or more. V usage is TRBV27 and J usage is TRBJ2-5; 8 bases are a match to TRBD1. The junction had 5 bases not matched to a gene; V was cut back by 3 bases and J by 2 bases. The CDR3 length is 15 residues. Germline V gene data show CDR1 as MNHEY and CDR2 as SMNVEV (reference sequence). The CDR3 DNA follows: TGTGCCAGCAGTTTCTGGACAGGGCAGCAAGAGACCCAGTACTTC. Protein product: CASSFWTGQQETQYF.

This clonotype has a handful of counts. The rearrangement uses TRBV11-2 and TRBJ2-7; no firm D call. This CDR3 region has 13 residues. Germline CDR1 reads SGHAT; CDR2 reads FQNNGV. Trimming took off 2 bases at V and 6 bases at J, with 11 bases between the two ends. DNA for the CDR3: TGTGCCAGCAGCTTAATTCCCATGGGCGAGCAGTACTTC. It translates to CASSLIPMGEQYF.

This clonotype was recorded at least ten times. This chain's CDR3 is CASSPLTSGALGDTQYF. The CDR3 DNA sequence: TGTGCCAGCAGCCCATTGACTAGCGGGGCCCTTGGAGATACGCAGTATTTT. The rearrangement links TRBV7-9 to TRBJ2-3, with TRBD2 identical over 11 bases. Germline loops: CDR1 SEHNR, CDR2 FQNEAQ (reference sequence). V trimming: 5 bases; J trimming: 5 bases; junction bases outside the gene matches: 12. The CDR3 contains 17 residues.

A single count supports this clonotype. A much larger clone lies a single base off, so this may be a read error. The rearrangement joins TRBV28 to TRBJ1-1; 7 positions agree with TRBD1. The CDR3 loop spans 13 amino acids. Trimming at V came to 3 bases and at J to 8 bases, leaving 6 bases not matched to a gene. Germline assignment: CDR1 MDHEN and CDR2 SYDVKM. The CDR3 sequence is CASSFLTGKEAFF. CDR3 nucleotides: TGTGCCAGCAGTTTCCTGACAGGGAAAGAAGCTTTCTTT.

The rearrangement links TRBV7-9 to TRBJ2-7; either TRBD1 or TRBD2 may supply D (6 bases each). Germline V gene sequence: CDR1 SEHNR, CDR2 FQNEAQ (reference sequence). Trimming took off 2 bases at V and 4 bases at J, with 15 bases between the two ends. The CDR3 length is 15 residues. This CDR3 reads CASSLQTGGAYEQYF. The CDR3 nucleotides are TGTGCCAGCAGCTTACAAACCGGGGGCGCTTACGAGCAGTACTTC.